This is a list of T cell receptor beta chains from one sample in a study. TCRdb analysed the RT-PCR reads with MiXCR anew, one entry per CDR3 protein. The table shows about 700,000 distinct CDR3 sequences, with 14% occurring only once. Material: memory CD4+ T cells from blood. The receptors derive from a female donor in good health, serving as a healthy control. Each CDR3 is given with its conserved first and last residue. Fields, in order: J gene, V gene, CDR3 protein.

TRBJ2-7 TRBV20-1 CSATLTGSPEQYF
TRBJ2-2 TRBV11-2 CASSSGLMSGELFF
TRBJ1-5 TRBV5-1 CASSLGTPSNQPQHF
TRBJ2-1 TRBV4-3 CASSQEEGRGGEQFF
TRBJ2-2 TRBV6-5 CASRSGGASSTGELFF
TRBJ2-7 TRBV5-4 CASSLDSQDEQYF
TRBJ2-1 TRBV19 CASSIDPRDTQFF
TRBJ1-4 TRBV7-2 CASSIGQANEKLFF
TRBJ2-7 TRBV10-1 CASSDVGSYEQYF
TRBJ2-3 TRBV25-1 CASSEGNMITDTQYF
TRBJ2-1 TRBV7-2 CASSPGTSADNEQFF
TRBJ2-7 TRBV30 CAWSKTYEQYF
TRBJ2-5 TRBV10-3 CAISATEETQYF
TRBJ2-5 TRBV18 CASSPPAGGETQYF
TRBJ2-3 TRBV5-1 CASSLAPPGQASTDTQYF
TRBJ2-5 TRBV6-5 CASSYLAAGVGETQYF
TRBJ2-1 TRBV6-1 CASSRLADNEQFF
TRBJ2-3 TRBV20-1 CSAWTSGVVDTQYF
TRBJ1-2 TRBV10-3 CAISETRTGPNYGYTF
TRBJ2-1 TRBV6-5 CASRLTSGRDNEQFF
TRBJ1-4 TRBV7-2 CASSLAVREGEKLFF
TRBJ2-1 TRBV29-1 CSGPRGDEQFF
TRBJ1-5 TRBV20-1 CSARGDSDQPQHF
TRBJ2-5 TRBV21-1 CASSQDGGARGPKETQYF
TRBJ1-5 TRBV2 CASSDLPNQPQHF
TRBJ1-3 TRBV6-5 CASSLSGGLSGNTIYF
TRBJ1-1 TRBV6-6 CASSGRDRDEAFF
TRBJ2-7 TRBV6-6 CASSPGADEQYF
TRBJ1-2 TRBV6-5 CASSTNRDLGGYTF
TRBJ2-3 TRBV18 CASSPTSTMQYF
TRBJ2-1 TRBV20-1 CSARVRGLASNEQFF
TRBJ1-2 TRBV24-1 CATPGAGENYGYTF
TRBJ2-3 TRBV27 CASSPGGRLAGPDTQYF
TRBJ1-5 TRBV20-1 CSARDHGRGNQPQHF
TRBJ2-1 TRBV9 CASSAGPSRVSYNEQFF
TRBJ2-7 TRBV25-1 CASSVTWEYTF
TRBJ1-6 TRBV12-3/TRBV12-4 CASRSTGSRSPLHF
TRBJ2-6 TRBV10-3 CAIAPRTNSGANVLTF
TRBJ2-7 TRBV20-1 CSAGGSYEQYF
TRBJ1-4 TRBV6-1 CASSDGRQGVGEKLFF
TRBJ2-7 TRBV5-5 CASSPKGFLGESGYEQYF
TRBJ2-3 TRBV10-3 CATSGLAGGPRTDTQYF
TRBJ2-1 TRBV29-1 CSVEGERGGREQFF
TRBJ2-7 TRBV10-3 CATTGTIGDEQYF
TRBJ2-1 TRBV7-2 CASSHNRIAGAHEQFF
TRBJ2-5 TRBV29-1 CSVEDQGARGGQETQYF
TRBJ2-1 TRBV5-1 CASSRDEGLSNNEQFF
TRBJ2-7 TRBV24-1 CATGDGSYEQYF
TRBJ2-2 TRBV24-1 CATSEYNTGELFF
TRBJ1-3 TRBV29-1 CSVLTAGTVGNTIYF
TRBJ2-3 TRBV28 CASSLIGRIASGDTQYF
TRBJ2-3 TRBV29-1 CSVAPELNADTQYF
TRBJ2-1 TRBV27 CASSFDRRGYNEQFF
TRBJ2-7 TRBV6-6 CASSRLTGYEQYF
TRBJ1-6 TRBV12-3/TRBV12-4 CASSFDVGFFSPLHF
TRBJ2-7 TRBV25-1 CASSELTWSEQYF
TRBJ2-1 TRBV12-3/TRBV12-4 CASSPGVGPYNEQFF